The 29 T cell receptor beta chains in this list originate from one sample, sequenced in a study of identical twins. TCRdb ran MiXCR on the 5' RACE reads and lists one entry per CDR3 protein. The data hold hundreds of thousands of distinct CDR3 sequences, with around 6.1% observed a single time. Input material: naive T cells sorted from blood. The source of these receptors is a man aged 18 to 30 in good health.

This clonotype has at least ten counts. This chain connects TRBV5-1 to TRBJ2-1; 11 bases match TRBD2. This CDR3 is built from 16 residues. Trimming cost V 7 bases and J 5 bases; bases outside gene matches: 11. CDR1 and CDR2 from the germline V gene are SGHRS and YFSETQ. CDR3: CASSPVGLAGHNEQFF. The CDR3 region has the DNA TGCGCCAGCTCACCCGTCGGACTAGCGGGCCACAATGAGCAGTTCTTC.

This clonotype came up a few times. J is TRBJ2-7 and V is TRBV20-1; the D gene is possibly TRBD2 (6 bases). The germline V gene encodes CDR1 DFQATT and CDR2 SNEGSKA (reference sequence). V was pared by 3 bases and J by 2 bases, with 17 bases between. The CDR3 runs to 15 residues. The CDR3 DNA reads as TGCAGTGCTAGTGGTAGTGGGACTGTAACCTACGAGCAGTACTTC. Amino acid sequence: CSASGSGTVTYEQYF.

The V call is TRBV24-1, the J call TRBJ2-2, with 9 bases identical to TRBD1. This CDR3 comprises 16 residues. V lost 4 bases and J lost 5; bases outside the gene matches: 7. CDR1 is KGHDR, CDR2 SFDVKD, per germline. The CDR3 here is CATSDLRQGGTGELFF. The CDR3 DNA is TGTGCCACCAGTGACTTGCGACAGGGGGGAACCGGGGAGCTGTTTTTT.

This clonotype was counted a few times. The V call is TRBV29-1, the J call TRBJ1-1, with TRBD1 matching over 10 bases. The V and J ends lost 5 bases and 3 bases, in that order; junction bases with no gene match: 6. The CDR3 spans 14 residues. CDR1 and CDR2 from the germline V gene are SQVTM and ANQGSEA. The chain's CDR3 is CSVRRQGADTEAFF. The CDR3 nucleotides read TGCAGCGTTCGCAGACAGGGGGCGGACACTGAAGCTTTCTTT.

Only a few counts were recorded for this clonotype. The J gene is TRBJ2-1, the V gene TRBV6-4; tentative D call: TRBD2 (6 bases). Germline values: CDR1 MRHNA, CDR2 SNTAGT. The V gene lost 0 bases and the J gene lost 3 bases, with 15 bases spanning the gap. There are 17 residues in the CDR3. The CDR3 loop is CASSDSAASAYYNEQFF. The DNA for the CDR3 is TGTGCCAGCAGTGACTCTGCGGCTAGCGCCTACTACAATGAGCAGTTCTTC.

This clonotype was picked up many times. The rearrangement joins TRBV5-4 to TRBJ1-1; D possibly corresponds to TRBD1 (5 bases). V was clipped by 0 bases and J by 8 bases, with 8 bases between them. Germline CDR1 and CDR2: SGHNT and YYREEE (reference sequence). The CDR3 runs 12 residues. CDR3 DNA sequence: TGTGCCAGCAGCTTGGCAGCAGGGGAAGCTTTCTTT. Protein: CASSLAAGEAFF. Full variable domain (outside the CDR3, taken from reference TRBV5-4 and TRBJ1-1): ETGVTQSPTHLIKTRGQQVTLRCSSQSGHNTVSWYQQALGQGPQFIFQYYREEENGRGNFPPRFSGLQFPNYSSELNVNALELDDSALYLCASSLAAGEAFFGQGTRLTVV.

This sequence joins TRBV5-1 and TRBJ2-3; the D gene is possibly TRBD2 (6 bases). This CDR3 region has 15 residues. Trimming shortened V by 4 bases and J by 1 base, and 13 bases separated the two germline ends. Per the germline V gene, CDR1 is SGHRS and CDR2 is YFSETQ. CDR3 protein: CASSRPLARTDTQYF. In DNA, the CDR3 is TGCGCCAGCAGCCGGCCACTAGCCCGCACAGATACGCAGTATTTT.

The chain has TRBV25-1 and TRBJ2-2; D is perhaps TRBD2 (6 bases). V lost 7 bases, J lost 8 bases, and 11 bases lay in between. The CDR3 consists of 12 residues. Germline CDR1 and CDR2: MGHDK and SYGVNS. The CDR3 protein is CASTLGLGELFF. The CDR3 nucleotides are TGTGCCAGCACCTTGGGACTGGGGGAGCTGTTTTTT.

This clonotype appeared a few times. CDR3 DNA sequence: TGCGCCAGCAGCTTGGCTCAAAACTCCTACAATGAGCAGTTCTTC. Protein product: CASSLAQNSYNEQFF. The chain uses TRBV5-1 and TRBJ2-1; D is undetermined. The germline V gene encodes CDR1 SGHRS and CDR2 YFSETQ. This CDR3 comprises 15 residues. V was clipped by 0 bases and J by 0 bases, with 7 bases between them. The variable domain in full, completed from reference TRBV5-1 and TRBJ2-1, reads KAGVTQTPRYLIKTRGQQVTLSCSPISGHRSVSWYQQTPGQGLQFLFEYFSETQRNKGNFPGRFSGRQFSNSRSEMNVSTLELGDSALYLCASSLAQNSYNEQFFGPGTRLTVL.

This clonotype was counted ten times or more. The chain recombines TRBV7-6 with TRBJ2-1, with D unresolved. The CDR3 has 13 residues. Germline-derived CDR1 and CDR2 are SGHVS and FNYEAQ. Trimming shortened V by 5 bases and J by 5 bases, and 10 bases separated the two germline ends. The CDR3, as DNA: TGTGCCAGCAGCAAAAACCGGGACAATGAGCAGTTCTTC. Its protein is CASSKNRDNEQFF.

This clonotype was counted ten times or more. The V gene is TRBV10-3, the J gene TRBJ2-5, with D unresolved. Between the trimmed V and J ends, which lost 0 bases and 8 bases, there was a span of 7 bases. The CDR3 runs 12 residues. The germline V gene has CDR1 ENHRY and CDR2 SYGVKD. The CDR3 DNA sequence: TGTGCCATCAGTGAGTCGGTGGGAACCCAGTACTTC. The encoded protein is CAISESVGTQYF.

This clonotype was counted ten times or more. The chain uses TRBV6-1 and TRBJ2-5; 8 nucleotides match TRBD1. V shed 6 bases, J shed 4 bases, and the junction held 4 bases outside the gene matches. Germline CDR1 reads MNHNS; CDR2 reads SASEGT. The CDR3 is made up of 13 amino acids. The CDR3 sequence: CASRSTGGETQYF. For the CDR3, the DNA is TGTGCCAGCAGATCAACAGGGGGAGAGACCCAGTACTTC.

This clonotype was found a few times. The chain employs TRBV28 and TRBJ1-3; 9 bases match TRBD1. Per germline, CDR1 MDHEN and CDR2 SYDVKM. This CDR3 contains 19 residues. V was clipped by 8 bases and J by 2 bases; unmatched bases: 19. CDR3 sequence reads: CASWTGAPGVVEAGNTIYF. In DNA, the CDR3 is TGTGCCAGCTGGACAGGGGCCCCCGGGGTAGTTGAAGCTGGAAACACCATATATTTT.

V is TRBV27 and J is TRBJ2-4, with a tentative D call TRBD1 (5 bases). Per the germline V gene, CDR1 is MNHEY and CDR2 is SMNVEV (reference sequence). This CDR3 contains 14 residues. V lost 2 bases to trimming and J lost 5 bases, with 10 bases between them. In DNA form, the CDR3 reads TGTGCCAGCAGTTTAAGCAGGGCGGAAAACATTCAGTACTTC. Amino acids: CASSLSRAENIQYF.

Only a few counts were recorded for this clonotype. The V gene is TRBV18, the J gene TRBJ1-1; D remains unclear. The CDR3 has 16 residues. Trimming left V 0 bases short and J 1 base short, with 12 bases between. The germline V gene has CDR1 KGHSH and CDR2 LQKENI. The DNA of the CDR3 is TGTGCCAGCTCACCACCGAGCCAGGTCGGGAACACTGAAGCTTTCTTT. Its translation: CASSPPSQVGNTEAFF.

This clonotype came up many times. V is TRBV12-3 or TRBV12-4 and J is TRBJ2-5, with TRBD2 matching over 11 bases. CDR3 length: 14 residues. Trimming at V came to 6 bases and at J to 2 bases, leaving 2 bases not matched to a gene. The CDR3 region is CASRGLAVQETQYF. DNA of the CDR3: TGTGCCAGCAGGGGACTAGCGGTACAAGAGACCCAGTACTTC.

This clonotype was counted many times. The chain employs TRBV24-1 and TRBJ1-5; D is undetermined. The CDR3 loop spans 12 amino acids. Germline CDR1 is KGHDR and CDR2 is SFDVKD. V was shortened by 0 bases and J by 9 bases, with 5 bases between the two germline ends. CDR3 nucleotide sequence: TGTGCCACCAGTGATTTGCTAGGGCCCCAGCATTTT. Residues: CATSDLLGPQHF.

Many counts were recorded for this clonotype. V and J are TRBV7-2 and TRBJ2-1; maybe TRBD2 (5 bases). The V gene lost 5 bases and the J gene lost 5 bases, with 13 bases spanning the gap. Germline CDR1 and CDR2: SGHTA and FQGNSA. The CDR3 length is 14 residues. The CDR3 spells CASSPSGENNEQFF. DNA for the CDR3: TGTGCCAGCAGCCCCTCTGGGGAGAACAATGAGCAGTTCTTC.

This clonotype was seen many times. V gene TRBV20-1 combines with J gene TRBJ2-1; D remains ambiguous. The germline V gene encodes CDR1 DFQATT and CDR2 SNEGSKA (reference sequence). V lost 4 bases and J 6 bases, leaving 7 bases between the germline ends. This CDR3 is built from 11 residues. The CDR3 loop is CSATLVNEQFF. In DNA, the CDR3 is TGCAGTGCTACCTTAGTCAATGAGCAGTTCTTC.

This clonotype was recorded at least ten times. The CDR3 reads CSARIVGDTYF. In DNA form, the CDR3 reads TGCAGTGCTAGAATCGTGGGAGATACGTATTTT. J is TRBJ2-3 and V is TRBV20-1; TRBD2 is a possible D gene (5 bases). The ends were cut back, 2 bases at V and 14 bases at J, with 14 bases in the middle. The germline gives CDR1 DFQATT, CDR2 SNEGSKA (reference sequence). The CDR3 contains 11 residues.

This clonotype was seen only a few times. This sequence joins TRBV6-5 and TRBJ2-1; D is possibly TRBD2 (5 bases). Germline V gives CDR1 MNHEY, CDR2 SVGAGI. The CDR3 totals 12 residues. V gave up 7 bases and J gave up 8 bases, with 12 bases separating them. CDR3 loop: CASTPNGDEQFF. CDR3 DNA sequence: TGTGCCAGCACCCCCAACGGGGATGAGCAGTTCTTC.

This clonotype was detected only a few times. This chain links TRBV20-1 with TRBJ2-7; D gene ambiguous. This CDR3 comprises 12 residues. Germline-derived CDR1 and CDR2 are DFQATT and SNEGSKA (reference sequence). The germline V and J ends were trimmed by 2 bases and 4 bases, with 9 bases remaining between them. CDR3 DNA sequence: TGCAGTGCTAGAAAGTCCGAGTACGAGCAGTACTTC. This sequence encodes CSARKSEYEQYF.

There are a few counts of this clonotype. The CDR3 DNA reads TGTGCCAGCAGCTTAGGTGCCGGCAGGGTGAATGAGCAGTTCTTC. Amino acids: CASSLGAGRVNEQFF. V is TRBV11-2 and J is TRBJ2-1; perhaps TRBD1 as D (5 bases). Germline CDR1 is SGHAT and CDR2 is FQNNGV. The ends were cut back, 1 base at V and 7 bases at J, with 14 bases in the middle. The CDR3 has 15 amino acids.

V usage is TRBV20-1 and J usage is TRBJ2-5; 7 bases line up with TRBD1. In germline, CDR1 is DFQATT, CDR2 SNEGSKA (reference sequence). This CDR3 is 20 amino acids long. With V trimmed by 6 bases and J by 7 bases, 32 bases remained unmatched. The chain's CDR3 is CSAGGERWDDIGDPMGTQYF. The CDR3 region has the DNA TGCAGTGCAGGGGGCGAGAGATGGGATGACATCGGGGACCCCATGGGGACCCAGTACTTC.

This clonotype was observed many times. The chain employs TRBV5-5 and TRBJ2-7, with D possibly TRBD2 on 6 matching bases. The V end lost 2 bases, the J end lost 6 bases, and 12 bases lay between the germline ends. The CDR3 is made up of 13 amino acids. Germline CDR1 reads SGHKS; CDR2 reads YYEKEE (reference sequence). The chain's CDR3 is CASSLGGEAEQYV. The CDR3 DNA reads as TGTGCCAGCAGCTTAGGCGGGGAGGCCGAGCAGTACGTC.

The chain recombines TRBV20-1 with TRBJ2-5; 7 bases agree with TRBD2. Trimming took 1 base from V and 5 from J; bases not matched to a gene: 7. Germline lookup yields CDR1 DFQATT and CDR2 SNEGSKA (reference sequence). This CDR3 is 14 amino acids long. The CDR3 region is CSARGGRAVETQYF. The CDR3 nucleotides read TGCAGTGCTAGAGGAGGGAGGGCCGTGGAGACCCAGTACTTC.

Many counts were recorded for this clonotype. This chain connects TRBV12-3 or TRBV12-4 to TRBJ2-7, with 7 bases lining up with TRBD1. V shed 0 bases and J 4 bases; nucleotides not matched to a gene: 0. The CDR3 has 13 residues. The CDR3 sequence: CASSLARGYEQYF. The CDR3 nucleotides are TGTGCCAGCAGTTTAGCCAGGGGGTACGAGCAGTACTTC.

This chain uses TRBV25-1 with TRBJ1-1; no clear D. The germline V and J ends were trimmed by 8 bases and 1 base, with 8 bases remaining between them. This CDR3 is 12 amino acids long. Germline V gene sequence: CDR1 MGHDK, CDR2 SYGVNS. Here the CDR3 reads CASGDSNTEAFF. The CDR3, as DNA: TGTGCCAGCGGAGATTCGAACACTGAAGCTTTCTTT. The full variable domain, in which reference TRBV25-1 and TRBJ1-1 provide the parts outside the CDR3, is EADIYQTPRYLVIGTGKKITLECSQTMGHDKMYWYQQDPGMELHLIHYSYGVNSTEKGDLSSESTVSRIRTEHFPLTLESARPSHTSQYLCASGDSNTEAFFGQGTRLTVV.

In regard to this clonotype: A much larger clone lies a single base off, so this may be a read error. CDR3 loop: CASSRLAQLANTGVLFF. The CDR3 DNA sequence: TGTGCCAGCAGCCGTCTAGCCCAACTAGCGAACACCGGGGTGCTGTTTTTT. The J gene is TRBJ2-2, the V gene TRBV12-3 or TRBV12-4; 7 bases line up with TRBD2. The CDR3 extends over 17 amino acids.